This TCR beta chain is from a study of blood T cells in healthy people across ages. Overall study results and limits: CMV infection status of these donors was not known.

Regarding this clonotype: Its target is not known. A junction end diverges from the germline sequence, so it may reflect a read error.

Primers used in a second PCR of about 7 to 12 cycles were a sample-barcoded 5' primer and a J-beta primer mix. MiXCR, applied by TCRdb to the 5' RACE reads, yields one record per CDR3 protein. The data contain around 870,000 distinct CDR3 sequences, around 26% of them singletons. The CDR3 covers 13 residues. Germline V gives CDR1 DFQATT, CDR2 SNEGSKA (reference sequence). This TCR was sampled from a woman older than 75 in good health. The chain couples TRBV20-1 to TRBJ2-6; D might be TRBD1 or TRBD2, each matching 5 bases. Sequencing was done on a sample of blood. CDR3 DNA sequence: TGCAGTGCAAATCTACCAGGGACCAACGTCCGGACTTTC. The encoded protein is CSANLPGTNVRTF.